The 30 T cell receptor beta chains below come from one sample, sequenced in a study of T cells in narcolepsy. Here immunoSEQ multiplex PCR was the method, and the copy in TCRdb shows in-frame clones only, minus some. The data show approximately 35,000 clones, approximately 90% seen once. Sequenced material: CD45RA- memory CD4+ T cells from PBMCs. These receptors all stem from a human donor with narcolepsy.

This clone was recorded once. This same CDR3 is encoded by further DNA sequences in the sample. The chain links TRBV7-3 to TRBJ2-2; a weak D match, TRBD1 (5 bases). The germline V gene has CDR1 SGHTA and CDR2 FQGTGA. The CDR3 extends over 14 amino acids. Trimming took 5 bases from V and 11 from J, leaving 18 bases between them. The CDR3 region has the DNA TGTGCCAGCAGCGCCACAGGTTTCGGCGGAGAGCTGTTTTTT. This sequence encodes CASSATGFGGELFF.

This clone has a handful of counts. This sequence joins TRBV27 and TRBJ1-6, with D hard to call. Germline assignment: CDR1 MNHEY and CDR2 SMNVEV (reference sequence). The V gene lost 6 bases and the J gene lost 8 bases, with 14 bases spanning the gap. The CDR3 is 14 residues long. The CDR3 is CASRRPGQDSPLHF. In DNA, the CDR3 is TGTGCCAGCAGGAGGCCGGGCCAAGATTCACCCCTCCACTTT.

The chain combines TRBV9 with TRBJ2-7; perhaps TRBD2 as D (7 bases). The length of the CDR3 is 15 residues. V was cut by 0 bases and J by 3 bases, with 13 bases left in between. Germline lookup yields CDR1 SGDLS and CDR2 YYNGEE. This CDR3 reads CASSVGGRDYYEQYF. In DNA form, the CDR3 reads TGTGCCAGCAGCGTAGGGGGGCGGGACTACTACGAGCAGTACTTC.

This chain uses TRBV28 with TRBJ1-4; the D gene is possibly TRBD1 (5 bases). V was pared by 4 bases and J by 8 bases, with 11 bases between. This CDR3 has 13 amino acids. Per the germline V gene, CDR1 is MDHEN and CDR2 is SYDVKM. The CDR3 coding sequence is TGTGCCAGCAGTTGGGGACGAGGGGAAAAACTGTTTTTT. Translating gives CASSWGRGEKLFF.

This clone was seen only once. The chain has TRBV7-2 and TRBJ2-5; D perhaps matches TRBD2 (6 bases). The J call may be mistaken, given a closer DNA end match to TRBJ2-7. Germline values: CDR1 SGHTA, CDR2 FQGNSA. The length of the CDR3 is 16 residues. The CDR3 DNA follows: TGTGCCAGCACCCAATCAGGAGGGAGCCCCATCTACGAGCAGTACTTC. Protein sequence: CASTQSGGSPIYEQYF.

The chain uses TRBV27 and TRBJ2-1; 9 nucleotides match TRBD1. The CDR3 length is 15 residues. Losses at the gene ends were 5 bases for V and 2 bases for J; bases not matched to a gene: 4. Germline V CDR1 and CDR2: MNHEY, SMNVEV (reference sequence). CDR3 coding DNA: TGTGCCAGCAGTCCGGACAGGGGTGCCTACAATGAGCAGTTCTTC. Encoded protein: CASSPDRGAYNEQFF.

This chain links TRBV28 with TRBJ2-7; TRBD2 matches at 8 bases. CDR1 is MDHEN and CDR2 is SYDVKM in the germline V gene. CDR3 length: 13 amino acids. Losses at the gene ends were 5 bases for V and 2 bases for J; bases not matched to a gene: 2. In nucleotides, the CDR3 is TGTGCCAGCAGTACTAGCGGAACCTACGAGCAGTACTTC. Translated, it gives CASSTSGTYEQYF.

The CDR3 spells CASSQAGLAGGEQFF. Here the CDR3 DNA reads TGCGCCAGCAGCCAAGCCGGACTAGCGGGAGGGGAGCAGTTCTTC. The V call is TRBV4-1, the J call TRBJ2-1; 15 nucleotides line up with TRBD2. J was trimmed by 10 bases and V by 1 base; bases with no gene match: 2. The V gene's germline CDR1 is MGHRA and CDR2 YSYEKL. The CDR3 is 15 amino acids.

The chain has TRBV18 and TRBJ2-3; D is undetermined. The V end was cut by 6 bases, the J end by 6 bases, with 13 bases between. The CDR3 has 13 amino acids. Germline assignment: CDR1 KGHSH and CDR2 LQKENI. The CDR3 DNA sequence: TGTGCCAGCTCCTTCGGCCAGGATGATACGCAGTATTTT. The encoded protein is CASSFGQDDTQYF.

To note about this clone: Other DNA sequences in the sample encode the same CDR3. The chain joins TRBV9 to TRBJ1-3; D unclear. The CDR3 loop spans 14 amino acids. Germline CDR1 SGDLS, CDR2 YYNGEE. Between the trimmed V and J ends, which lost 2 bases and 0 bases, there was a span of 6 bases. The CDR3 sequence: CASSVTDSGNTIYF. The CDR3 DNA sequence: TGTGCCAGCAGCGTTACGGACTCTGGAAACACCATATATTTT.

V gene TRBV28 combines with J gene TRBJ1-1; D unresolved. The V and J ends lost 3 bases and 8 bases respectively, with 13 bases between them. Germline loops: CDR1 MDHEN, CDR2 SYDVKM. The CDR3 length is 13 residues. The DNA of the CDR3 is TGTGCCAGCAGTTTGAGCGGGCGGCACGAAGCTTTCTTT. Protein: CASSLSGRHEAFF.

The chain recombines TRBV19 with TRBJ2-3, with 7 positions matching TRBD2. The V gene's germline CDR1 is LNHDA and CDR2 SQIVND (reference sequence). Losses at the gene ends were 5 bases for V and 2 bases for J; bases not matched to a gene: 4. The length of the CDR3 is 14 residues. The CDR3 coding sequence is TGTGCCAGTAGTTGGAGCGGGACCACAGATACGCAGTATTTT. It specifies CASSWSGTTDTQYF.

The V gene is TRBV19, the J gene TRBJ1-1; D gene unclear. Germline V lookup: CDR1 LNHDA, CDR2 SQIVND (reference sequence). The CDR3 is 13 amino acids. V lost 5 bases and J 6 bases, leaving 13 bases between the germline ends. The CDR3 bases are TGTGCCAGTAGTGTGGAGATTCGGGCTGAAGCTTTCTTT. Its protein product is CASSVEIRAEAFF.

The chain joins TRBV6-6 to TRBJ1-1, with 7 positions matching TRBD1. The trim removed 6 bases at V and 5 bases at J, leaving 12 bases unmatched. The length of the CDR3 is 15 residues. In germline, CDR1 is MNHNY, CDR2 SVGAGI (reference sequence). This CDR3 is CASSGSRDSVTEAFF. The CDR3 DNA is TGTGCCAGCAGCGGATCCCGGGACAGTGTAACTGAAGCTTTCTTT.

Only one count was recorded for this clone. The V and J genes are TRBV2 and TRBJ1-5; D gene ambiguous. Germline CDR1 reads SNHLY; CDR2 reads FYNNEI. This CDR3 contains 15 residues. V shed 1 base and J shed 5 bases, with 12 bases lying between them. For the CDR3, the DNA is TGTGCCAGCAGTGAAGAGGATAAGGGTTATCAGCCCCAGCATTTT. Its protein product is CASSEEDKGYQPQHF.

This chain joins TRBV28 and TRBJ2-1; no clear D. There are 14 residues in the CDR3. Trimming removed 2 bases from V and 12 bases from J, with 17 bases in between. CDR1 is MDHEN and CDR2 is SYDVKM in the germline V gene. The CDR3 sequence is CASSLRDARTGQFF. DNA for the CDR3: TGTGCCAGCAGTTTACGAGACGCCCGCACGGGGCAGTTCTTC.

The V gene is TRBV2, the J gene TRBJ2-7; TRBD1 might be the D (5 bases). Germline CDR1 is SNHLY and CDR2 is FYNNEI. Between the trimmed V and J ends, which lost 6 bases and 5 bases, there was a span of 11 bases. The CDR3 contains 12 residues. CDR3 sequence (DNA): TGTGCCAGCAGGCGAACAGGTGACGAGCAGTACTTC. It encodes CASRRTGDEQYF.

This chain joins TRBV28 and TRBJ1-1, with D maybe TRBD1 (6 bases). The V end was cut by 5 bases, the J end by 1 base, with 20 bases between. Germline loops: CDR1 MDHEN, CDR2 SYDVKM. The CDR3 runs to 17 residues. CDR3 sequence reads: CASSPPPTGRGNTEAFF. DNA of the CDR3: TGTGCCAGCAGTCCTCCCCCCACAGGGCGGGGGAACACTGAAGCTTTCTTT.

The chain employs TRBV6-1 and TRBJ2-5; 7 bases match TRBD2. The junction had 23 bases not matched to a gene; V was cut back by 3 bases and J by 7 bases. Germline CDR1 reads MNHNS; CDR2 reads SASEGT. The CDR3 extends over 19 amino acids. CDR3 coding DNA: TGTGCCAGCAGTGATGGGGTCGGGAGGTCTGCGTCGGGGCCGGGGACCCAGTACTTC. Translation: CASSDGVGRSASGPGTQYF.

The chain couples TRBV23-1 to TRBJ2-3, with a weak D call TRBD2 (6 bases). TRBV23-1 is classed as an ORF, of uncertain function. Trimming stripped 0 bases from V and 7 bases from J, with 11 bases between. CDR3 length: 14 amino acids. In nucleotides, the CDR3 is TGCGCCAGCAGTCAATCTGTCGGGGGAAATACGCAGTATTTT. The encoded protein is CASSQSVGGNTQYF.

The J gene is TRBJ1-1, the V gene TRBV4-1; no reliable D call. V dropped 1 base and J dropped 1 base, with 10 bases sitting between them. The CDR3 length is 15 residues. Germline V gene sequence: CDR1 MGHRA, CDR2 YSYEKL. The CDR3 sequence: CASSQAGHPNTEAFF. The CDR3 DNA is TGCGCCAGCAGCCAAGCCGGTCATCCGAACACTGAAGCTTTCTTT.

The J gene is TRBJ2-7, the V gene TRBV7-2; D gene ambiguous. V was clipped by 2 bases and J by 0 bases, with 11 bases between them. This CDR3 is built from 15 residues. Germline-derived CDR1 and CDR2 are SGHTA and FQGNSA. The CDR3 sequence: CASSLSATLSYEQYF. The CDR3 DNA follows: TGTGCCAGCAGCTTATCCGCGACCCTCTCCTACGAGCAGTACTTC.

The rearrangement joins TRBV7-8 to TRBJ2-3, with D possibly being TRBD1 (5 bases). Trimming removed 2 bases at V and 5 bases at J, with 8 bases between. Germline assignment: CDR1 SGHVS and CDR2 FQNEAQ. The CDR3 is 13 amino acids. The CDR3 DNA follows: TGTGCCAGCAGCTTACCAGGGCAAGATACGCAGTATTTT. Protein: CASSLPGQDTQYF.

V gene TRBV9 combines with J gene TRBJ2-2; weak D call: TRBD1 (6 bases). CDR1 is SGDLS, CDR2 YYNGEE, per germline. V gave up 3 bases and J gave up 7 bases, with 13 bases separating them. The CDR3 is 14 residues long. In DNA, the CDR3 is TGTGCCAGCAGCGCACAGGGATGGGGCGGGGAGCTGTTTTTT. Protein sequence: CASSAQGWGGELFF.

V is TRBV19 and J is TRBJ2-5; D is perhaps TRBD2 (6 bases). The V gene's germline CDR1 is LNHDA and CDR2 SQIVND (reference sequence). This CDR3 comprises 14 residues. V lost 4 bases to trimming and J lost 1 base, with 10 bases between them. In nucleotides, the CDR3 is TGTGCCAGTAGTACCGCCGGGGGCCAAGAGACCCAGTACTTC. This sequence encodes CASSTAGGQETQYF.

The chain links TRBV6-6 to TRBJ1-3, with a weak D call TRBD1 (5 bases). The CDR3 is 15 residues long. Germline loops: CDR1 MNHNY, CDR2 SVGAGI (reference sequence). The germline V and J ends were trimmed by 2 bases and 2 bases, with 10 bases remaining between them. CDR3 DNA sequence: TGTGCCAGCAGTTACGAGGGGATTACTGGAAACACCATATATTTT. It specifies CASSYEGITGNTIYF.

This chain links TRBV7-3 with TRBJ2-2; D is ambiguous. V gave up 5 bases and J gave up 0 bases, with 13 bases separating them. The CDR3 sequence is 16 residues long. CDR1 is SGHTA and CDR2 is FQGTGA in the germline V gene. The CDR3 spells CASSLNPLANTGELFF. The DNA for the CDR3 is TGTGCCAGCAGCCTAAACCCCCTGGCGAACACCGGGGAGCTGTTTTTT. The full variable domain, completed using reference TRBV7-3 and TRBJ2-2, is GAGVSQTPSNKVTEKGKYVELRCDPISGHTALYWYRQSLGQGPEFLIYFQGTGAADDSGLPNDRFFAVRPEGSVSTLKIQRTERGDSAVYLCASSLNPLANTGELFFGEGSRLTVL.

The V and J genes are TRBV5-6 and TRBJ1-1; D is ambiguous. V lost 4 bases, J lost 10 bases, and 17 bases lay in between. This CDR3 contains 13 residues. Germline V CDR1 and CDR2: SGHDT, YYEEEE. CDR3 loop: CASSLGPLGRAFF. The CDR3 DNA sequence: TGTGCCAGCAGCCTCGGGCCCCTGGGTAGAGCTTTCTTT. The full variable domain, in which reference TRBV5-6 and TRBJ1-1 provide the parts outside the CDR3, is DAGVTQSPTHLIKTRGQQVTLRCSPKSGHDTVSWYQQALGQGPQFIFQYYEEEERQRGNFPDRFSGHQFPNYSSELNVNALLLGDSALYLCASSLGPLGRAFFGQGTRLTVV.

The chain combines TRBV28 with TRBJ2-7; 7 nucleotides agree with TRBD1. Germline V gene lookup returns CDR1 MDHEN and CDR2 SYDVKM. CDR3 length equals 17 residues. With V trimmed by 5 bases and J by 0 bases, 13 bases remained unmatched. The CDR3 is CASSPGGTNRGSYEQYF. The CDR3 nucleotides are TGTGCCAGCAGTCCTGGGGGAACAAACAGGGGCTCCTACGAGCAGTACTTC.

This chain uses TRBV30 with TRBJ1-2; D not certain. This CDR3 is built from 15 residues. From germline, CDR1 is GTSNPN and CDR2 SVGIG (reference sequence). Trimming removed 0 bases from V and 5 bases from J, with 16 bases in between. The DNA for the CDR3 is TGTGCCTGGAGTGTGTTAGGCCAAACTCTTTATGGCTACACCTTC. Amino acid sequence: CAWSVLGQTLYGYTF.